The source of this T cell receptor beta chain is a study of blood T cell repertoires in COVID-19. Whole-study context: Samples representing acute and convalescent COVID-19 were sourced from the United States, Italy and Spain. T cells, B-cell-depleted T cells, or PBMCs supplied cDNA or gDNA.

V lost 3 bases to trimming and J lost 7 bases; unmatched junction nucleotides: 10. CDR1 is SGHDN, CDR2 FVKESK, per germline. The CDR3 spans 15 residues. In the source study's methods: Using reference gene primer amplification, nucleated cell counts were estimated. The table came from immunoSEQ multiplex PCR; TCRdb's copy has only in-frame clones and leaves some out. V, J and clone size are taken as reported in that table, and D and trimming were inferred from the DNA itself. This table holds a few hundred thousand clones, approximately 90% found once. Seattle patients were enrolled while actively infected and followed longitudinally.

The genes are TRBV14 and TRBJ2-5, with 8 bases lining up with TRBD2. Sequenced material: peripheral blood. This TCR was recovered from a woman in her 50s with COVID-19, enrolled during active disease. The CDR3 region is CASSQAGGARGTQYF. CDR3 sequence (DNA): TGTGCCAGCAGCCAGGCCGGGGGGGCCAGGGGGACCCAGTACTTC.